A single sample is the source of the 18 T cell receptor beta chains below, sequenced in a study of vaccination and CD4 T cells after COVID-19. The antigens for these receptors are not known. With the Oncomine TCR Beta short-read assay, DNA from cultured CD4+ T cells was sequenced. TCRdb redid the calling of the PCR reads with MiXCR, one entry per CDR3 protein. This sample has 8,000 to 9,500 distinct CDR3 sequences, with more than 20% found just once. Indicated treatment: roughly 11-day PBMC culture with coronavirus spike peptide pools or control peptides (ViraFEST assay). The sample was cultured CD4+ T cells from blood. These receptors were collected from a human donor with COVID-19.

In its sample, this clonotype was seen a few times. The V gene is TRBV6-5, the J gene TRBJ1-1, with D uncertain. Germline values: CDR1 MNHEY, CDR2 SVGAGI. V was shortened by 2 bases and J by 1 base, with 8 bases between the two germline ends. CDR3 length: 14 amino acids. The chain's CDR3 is CASSYRGENTEAFF. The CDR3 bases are TGTGCCAGCAGTTACCGCGGAGAGAACACTGAAGCTTTCTTT.

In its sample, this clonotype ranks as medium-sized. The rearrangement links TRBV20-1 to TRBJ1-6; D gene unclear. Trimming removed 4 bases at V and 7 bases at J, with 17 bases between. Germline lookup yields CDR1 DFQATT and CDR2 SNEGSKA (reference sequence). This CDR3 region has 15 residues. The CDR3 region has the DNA TGCAGTGCTATGATCGACGGGGTTTGGAATTCACCCCTCCACTTT. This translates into CSAMIDGVWNSPLHF.

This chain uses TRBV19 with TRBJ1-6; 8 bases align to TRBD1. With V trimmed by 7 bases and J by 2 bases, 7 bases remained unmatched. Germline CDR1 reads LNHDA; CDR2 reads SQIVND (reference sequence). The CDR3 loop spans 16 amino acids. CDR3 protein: CASTLDRGTYNSPLHF. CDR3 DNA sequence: TGTGCCAGTACCCTAGACAGGGGAACCTATAATTCACCCCTCCACTTT.

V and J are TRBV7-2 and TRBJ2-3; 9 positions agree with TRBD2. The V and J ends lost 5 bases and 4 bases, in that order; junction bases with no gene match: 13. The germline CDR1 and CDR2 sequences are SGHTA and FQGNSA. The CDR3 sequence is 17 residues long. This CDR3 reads CASSPSRGGGVADTQYF. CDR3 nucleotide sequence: TGTGCCAGCAGCCCCTCACGGGGCGGGGGGGTAGCAGATACGCAGTATTTT. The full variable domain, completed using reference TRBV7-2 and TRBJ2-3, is GAGVSQSPSNKVTEKGKDVELRCDPISGHTALYWYRQSLGQGLEFLIYFQGNSAPDKSGLPSDRFSAERTGGSVSTLTIQRTQQEDSAVYLCASSPSRGGGVADTQYFGPGTRLTVL.

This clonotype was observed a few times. The CDR3 loop reads CASSGLAPNTGELFF. The CDR3 DNA reads as TGTGCCAGCAGTGGACTAGCGCCGAACACCGGGGAGCTGTTTTTT. The chain joins TRBV2 to TRBJ2-2; TRBD2 aligns across 8 bases. The CDR3 sequence is 15 residues long. Germline V gene data show CDR1 as SNHLY and CDR2 as FYNNEI. The V segment lost 4 bases and the J segment 0 bases; nucleotides outside the gene matches: 1.

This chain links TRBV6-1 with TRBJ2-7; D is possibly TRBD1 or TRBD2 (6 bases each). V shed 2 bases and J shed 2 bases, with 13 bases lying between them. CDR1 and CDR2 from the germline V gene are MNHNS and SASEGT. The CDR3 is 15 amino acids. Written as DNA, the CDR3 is TGTGCCAGCAGTGAACCCGGGGGCAAGCCCTACGAGCAGTACTTC. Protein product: CASSEPGGKPYEQYF.

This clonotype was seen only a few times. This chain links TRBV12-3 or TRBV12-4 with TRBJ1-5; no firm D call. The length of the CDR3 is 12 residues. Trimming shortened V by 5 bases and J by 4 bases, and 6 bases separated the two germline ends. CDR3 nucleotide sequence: TGTGCCAGCAGTCAACTAAATCAGCCCCAGCATTTT. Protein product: CASSQLNQPQHF.

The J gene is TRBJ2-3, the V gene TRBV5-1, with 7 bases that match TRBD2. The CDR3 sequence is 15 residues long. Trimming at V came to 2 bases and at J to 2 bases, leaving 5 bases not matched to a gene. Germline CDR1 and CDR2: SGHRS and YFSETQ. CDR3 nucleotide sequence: TGCGCCAGCAGCTTACGGGGGGTTCTCACAGATACGCAGTATTTT. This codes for CASSLRGVLTDTQYF.

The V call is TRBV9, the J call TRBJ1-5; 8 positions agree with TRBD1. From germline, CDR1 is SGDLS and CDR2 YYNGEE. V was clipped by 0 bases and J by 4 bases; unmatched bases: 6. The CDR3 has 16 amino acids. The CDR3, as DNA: TGTGCCAGCAGCGTAGGAGCAGGGGGCGGAAATCAGCCCCAGCATTTT. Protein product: CASSVGAGGGNQPQHF. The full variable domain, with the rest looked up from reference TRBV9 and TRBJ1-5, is DSGVTQTPKHLITATGQRVTLRCSPRSGDLSVYWYQQSLDQGLQFLIQYYNGEERAKGNILERFSAQQFPDLHSELNLSSLELGDSALYFCASSVGAGGGNQPQHFGDGTRLSIL.

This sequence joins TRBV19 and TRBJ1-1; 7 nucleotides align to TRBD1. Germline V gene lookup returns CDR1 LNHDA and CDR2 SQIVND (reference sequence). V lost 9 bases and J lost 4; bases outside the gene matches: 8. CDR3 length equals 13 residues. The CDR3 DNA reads TGTGCCAGCATGACAGGGCAAGCCACTGAAGCTTTCTTT. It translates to CASMTGQATEAFF.

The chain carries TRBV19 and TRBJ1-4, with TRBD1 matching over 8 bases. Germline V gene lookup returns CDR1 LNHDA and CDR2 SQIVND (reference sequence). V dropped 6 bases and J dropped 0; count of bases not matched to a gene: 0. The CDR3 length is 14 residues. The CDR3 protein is CASRQGATNEKLFF. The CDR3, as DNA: TGTGCCAGTAGACAGGGGGCAACTAATGAAAAACTGTTTTTT. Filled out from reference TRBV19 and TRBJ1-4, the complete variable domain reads DGGITQSPKYLFRKEGQNVTLSCEQNLNHDAMYWYRQDPGQGLRLIYYSQIVNDFQKGDIAEGYSVSREKKESFPLTVTSAQKNPTAFYLCASRQGATNEKLFFGSGTQLSVL.

DNA for the CDR3: TGCGCCAGCAGCTTGGGGGGTCAGAAGTACACTGAAGCTTTCTTT. This sequence encodes CASSLGGQKYTEAFF. This chain uses TRBV5-1 with TRBJ1-1; D call uncertain. Trimming shortened V by 0 bases and J by 3 bases, and 12 bases separated the two germline ends. CDR1 is SGHRS and CDR2 is YFSETQ in the germline V gene. CDR3 length: 15 residues.

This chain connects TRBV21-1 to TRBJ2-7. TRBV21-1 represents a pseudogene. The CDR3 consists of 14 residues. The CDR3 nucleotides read TGTGCCAGCAGCAAACGGGTGATAACCTACGAGCAGTACTTC. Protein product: CASSKRVITYEQYF.

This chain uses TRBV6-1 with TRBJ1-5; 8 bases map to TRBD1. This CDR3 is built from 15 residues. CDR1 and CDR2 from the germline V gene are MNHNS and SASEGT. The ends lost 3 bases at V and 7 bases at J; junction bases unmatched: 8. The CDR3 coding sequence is TGTGCCAGCAGTGACAGGGGGCGGAGCGGCCAGCCCCAGCATTTT. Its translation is CASSDRGRSGQPQHF.

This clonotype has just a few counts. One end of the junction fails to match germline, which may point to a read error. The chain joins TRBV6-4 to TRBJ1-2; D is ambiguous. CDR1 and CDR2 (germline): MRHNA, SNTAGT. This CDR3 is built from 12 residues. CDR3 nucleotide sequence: TGTGCCAGCAGTGACTCTGGTTTCATCTATGCCTTC. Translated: CASSDSGFIYAF.

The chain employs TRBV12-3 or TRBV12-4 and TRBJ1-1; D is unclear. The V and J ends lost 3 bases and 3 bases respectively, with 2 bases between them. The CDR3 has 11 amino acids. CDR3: CASSFYTEAFF. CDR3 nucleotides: TGTGCCAGCAGTTTCTACACTGAAGCTTTCTTT.

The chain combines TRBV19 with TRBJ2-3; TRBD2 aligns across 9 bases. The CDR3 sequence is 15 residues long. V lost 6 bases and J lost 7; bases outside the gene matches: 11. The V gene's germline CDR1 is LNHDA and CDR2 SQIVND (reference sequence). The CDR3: CASSTDASGEHTQYF. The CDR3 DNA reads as TGTGCCAGTAGCACCGACGCTAGCGGGGAACATACGCAGTATTTT.

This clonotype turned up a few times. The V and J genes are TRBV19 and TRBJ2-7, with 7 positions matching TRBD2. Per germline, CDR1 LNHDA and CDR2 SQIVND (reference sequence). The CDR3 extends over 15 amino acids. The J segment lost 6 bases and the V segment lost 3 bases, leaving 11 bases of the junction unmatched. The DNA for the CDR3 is TGTGCCAGTAGTATGGTTGGCGGGGGTTTGAGCGAGCAGTACTTC. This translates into CASSMVGGGLSEQYF.